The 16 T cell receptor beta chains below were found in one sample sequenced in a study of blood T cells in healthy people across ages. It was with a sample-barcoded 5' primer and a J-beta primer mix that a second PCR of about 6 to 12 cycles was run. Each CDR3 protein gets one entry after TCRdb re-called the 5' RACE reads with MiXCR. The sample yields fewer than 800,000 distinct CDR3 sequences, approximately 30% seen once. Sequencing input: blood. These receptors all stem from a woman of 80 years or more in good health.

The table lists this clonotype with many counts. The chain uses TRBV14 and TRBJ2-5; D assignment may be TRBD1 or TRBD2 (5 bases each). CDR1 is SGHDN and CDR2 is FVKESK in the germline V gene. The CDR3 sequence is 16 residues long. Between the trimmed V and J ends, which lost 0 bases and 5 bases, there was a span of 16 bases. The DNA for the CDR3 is TGTGCCAGCAGCCAAGACCAGGGCCTGGGGACGGAGACCCAGTACTTC. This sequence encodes CASSQDQGLGTETQYF.

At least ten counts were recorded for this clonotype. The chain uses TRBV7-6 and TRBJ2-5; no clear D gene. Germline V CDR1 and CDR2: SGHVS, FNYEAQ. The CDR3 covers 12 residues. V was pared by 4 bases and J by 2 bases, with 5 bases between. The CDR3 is CASSSVQETQYF. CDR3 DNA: TGTGCCAGCAGCTCTGTACAAGAGACCCAGTACTTC.

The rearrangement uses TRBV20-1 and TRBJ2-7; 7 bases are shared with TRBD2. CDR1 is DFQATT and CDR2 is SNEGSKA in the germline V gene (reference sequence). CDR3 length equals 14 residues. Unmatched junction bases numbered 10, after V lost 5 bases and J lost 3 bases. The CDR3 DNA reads TGCAGTGCTCTACGGGACCCGGGAGGCTACGAGCAGTACTTC. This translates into CSALRDPGGYEQYF.

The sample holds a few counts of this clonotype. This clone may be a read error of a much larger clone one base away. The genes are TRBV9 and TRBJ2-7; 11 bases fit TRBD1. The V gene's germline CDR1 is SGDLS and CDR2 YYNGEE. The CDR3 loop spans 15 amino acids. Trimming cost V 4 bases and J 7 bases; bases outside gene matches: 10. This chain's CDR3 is CASSPDRGLNNEQYF. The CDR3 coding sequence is TGTGCCAGCAGCCCGGACAGGGGGCTTAACAATGAGCAGTACTTC.

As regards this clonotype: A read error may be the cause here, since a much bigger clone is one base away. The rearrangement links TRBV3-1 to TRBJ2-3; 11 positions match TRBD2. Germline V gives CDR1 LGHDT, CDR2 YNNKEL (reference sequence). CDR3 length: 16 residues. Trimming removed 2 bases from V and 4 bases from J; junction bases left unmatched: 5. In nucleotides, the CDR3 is TGTGCCAGCAGCCAACTAGCGGGGGGCAACGCAGATACGCAGTATTTT. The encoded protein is CASSQLAGGNADTQYF.

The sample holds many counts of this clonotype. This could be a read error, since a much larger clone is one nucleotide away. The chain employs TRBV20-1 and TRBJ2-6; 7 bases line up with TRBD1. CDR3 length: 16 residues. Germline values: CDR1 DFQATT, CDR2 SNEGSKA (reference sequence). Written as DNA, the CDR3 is TGCACTGCACGACTCCGACAGGGAACGGGGGCCAACGTCCTGACTTTC. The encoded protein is CTARLRQGTGANVLTF.

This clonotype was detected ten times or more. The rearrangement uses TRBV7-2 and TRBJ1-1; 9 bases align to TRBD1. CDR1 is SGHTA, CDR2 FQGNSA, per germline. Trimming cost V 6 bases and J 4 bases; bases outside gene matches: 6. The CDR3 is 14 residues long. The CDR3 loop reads CASSSRDRATEAFF. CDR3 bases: TGTGCCAGCAGTTCCCGGGACAGGGCCACTGAAGCTTTCTTT. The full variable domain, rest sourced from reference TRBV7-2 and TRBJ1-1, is GAGVSQSPSNKVTEKGKDVELRCDPISGHTALYWYRQSLGQGLEFLIYFQGNSAPDKSGLPSDRFSAERTGGSVSTLTIQRTQQEDSAVYLCASSSRDRATEAFFGQGTRLTVV.

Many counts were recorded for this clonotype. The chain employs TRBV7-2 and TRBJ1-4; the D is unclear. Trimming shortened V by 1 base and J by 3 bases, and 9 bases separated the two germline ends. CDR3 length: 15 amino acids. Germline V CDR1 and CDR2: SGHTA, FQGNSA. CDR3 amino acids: CASSLDGRPNEKLFF. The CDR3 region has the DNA TGTGCCAGCAGCTTAGACGGCCGACCTAATGAAAAACTGTTTTTT.

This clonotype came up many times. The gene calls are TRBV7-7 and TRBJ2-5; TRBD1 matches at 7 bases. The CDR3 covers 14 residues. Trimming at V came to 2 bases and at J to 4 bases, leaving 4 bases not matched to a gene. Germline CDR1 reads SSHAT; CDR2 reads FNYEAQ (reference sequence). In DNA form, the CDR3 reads TGTGCCAGCAGCTTACAGGGGGTAGCAGAGACCCAGTACTTC. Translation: CASSLQGVAETQYF.

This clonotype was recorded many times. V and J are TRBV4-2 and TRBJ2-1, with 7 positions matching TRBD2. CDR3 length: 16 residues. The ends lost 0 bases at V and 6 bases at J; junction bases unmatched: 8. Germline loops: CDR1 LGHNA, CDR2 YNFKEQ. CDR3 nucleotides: TGTGCCAGCAGCCAAGATTGGAGATCGGGGGGCAATGAGCAGTTCTTC. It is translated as CASSQDWRSGGNEQFF.

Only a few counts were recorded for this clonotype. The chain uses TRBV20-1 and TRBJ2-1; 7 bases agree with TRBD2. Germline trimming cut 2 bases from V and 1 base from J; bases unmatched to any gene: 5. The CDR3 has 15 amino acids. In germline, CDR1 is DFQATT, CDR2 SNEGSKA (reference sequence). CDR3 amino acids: CSARKRGLSYNEQFF. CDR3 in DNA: TGCAGTGCTAGAAAGCGGGGCTTATCCTACAATGAGCAGTTCTTC.

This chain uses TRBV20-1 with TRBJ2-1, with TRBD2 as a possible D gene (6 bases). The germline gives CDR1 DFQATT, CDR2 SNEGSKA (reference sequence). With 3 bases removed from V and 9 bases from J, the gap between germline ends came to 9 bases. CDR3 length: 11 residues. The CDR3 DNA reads TGCAGTGCTAGCGGGAGATTTGAGCAGTTCTTC. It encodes CSASGRFEQFF.

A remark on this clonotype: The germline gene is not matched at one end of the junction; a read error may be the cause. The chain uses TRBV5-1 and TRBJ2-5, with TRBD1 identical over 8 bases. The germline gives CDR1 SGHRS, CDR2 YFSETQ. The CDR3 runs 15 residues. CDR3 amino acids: CAGSLVGQEANEQYF. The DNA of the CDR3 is TGCGCCGGCAGCTTGGTGGGACAGGAGGCCAATGAGCAGTACTTC.

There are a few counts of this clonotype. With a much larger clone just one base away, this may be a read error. CDR3 in DNA: TGTGCCAGCGGCGTTTCGGTGGGATCCTCCTACGAGCAGTACTTC. This translates into CASGVSVGSSYEQYF. V gene TRBV6-2 or TRBV6-3 combines with J gene TRBJ2-7; no clear D. V lost 8 bases and J lost 0, with 17 bases in between. There are 15 residues in the CDR3. Looked up from germline, CDR1 is MNHEY and CDR2 is SVGEGT.

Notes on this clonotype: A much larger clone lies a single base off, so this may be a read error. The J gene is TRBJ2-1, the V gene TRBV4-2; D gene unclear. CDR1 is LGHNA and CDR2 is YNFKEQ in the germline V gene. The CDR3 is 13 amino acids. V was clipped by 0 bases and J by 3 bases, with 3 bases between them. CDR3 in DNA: TGTGCCAGCAGCCAAGAAAACTACAATGAGCAGTTCTTC. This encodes CASSQENYNEQFF.

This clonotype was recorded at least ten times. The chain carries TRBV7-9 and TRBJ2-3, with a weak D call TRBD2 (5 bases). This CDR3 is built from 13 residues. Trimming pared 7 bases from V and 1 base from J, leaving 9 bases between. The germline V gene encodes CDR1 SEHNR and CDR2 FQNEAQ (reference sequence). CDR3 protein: CASTDSGTDTQYF. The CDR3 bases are TGTGCCAGCACGGACTCGGGCACAGATACGCAGTATTTT. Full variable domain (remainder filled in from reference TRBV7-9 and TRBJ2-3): DTGVSQNPRHKITKRGQNVTFRCDPISEHNRLYWYRQTLGQGPEFLTYFQNEAQLEKSRLLSDRFSAERPKGSFSTLEIQRTEQGDSAMYLCASTDSGTDTQYFGPGTRLTVL.